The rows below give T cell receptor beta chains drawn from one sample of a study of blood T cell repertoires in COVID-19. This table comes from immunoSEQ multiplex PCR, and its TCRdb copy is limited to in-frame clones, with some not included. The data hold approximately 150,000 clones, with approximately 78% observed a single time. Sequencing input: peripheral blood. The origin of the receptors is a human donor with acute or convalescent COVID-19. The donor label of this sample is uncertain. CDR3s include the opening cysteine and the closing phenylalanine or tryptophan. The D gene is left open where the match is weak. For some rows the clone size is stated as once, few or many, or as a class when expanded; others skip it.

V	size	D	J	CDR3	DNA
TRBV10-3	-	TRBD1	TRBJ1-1	CAISPGQGVGEAFF	TGTGCCATCAGCCCGGGACAGGGGGTGGGGGAAGCTTTCTTT
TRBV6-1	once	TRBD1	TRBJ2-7	CASSEWDRVLTHEQYF	TGTGCCAGCAGTGAATGGGACAGGGTCTTAACCCACGAGCAGTACTTC
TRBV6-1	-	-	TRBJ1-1	CASSEPAARRNTEAFF	TGTGCCAGCAGTGAACCTGCCGCACGGAGGAACACTGAAGCTTTCTTT
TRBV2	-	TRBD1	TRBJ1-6	CASSGQGATSPLHF	TGTGCCAGCAGTGGACAGGGGGCAACTTCACCCCTCCACTTT
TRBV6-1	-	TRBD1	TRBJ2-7	CASSEEKDRAYEQYF	TGTGCCAGCAGTGAAGAAAAGGACAGGGCCTACGAGCAGTACTTC
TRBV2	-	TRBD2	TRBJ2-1	CASSEGASGGATYNEQFF	TGTGCCAGCAGTGAAGGGGCTAGCGGGGGCGCCACCTACAATGAGCAGTTCTTC
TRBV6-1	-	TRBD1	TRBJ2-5	CASMGQLQETQYF	TGTGCCAGCATGGGACAGCTCCAAGAGACCCAGTACTTC
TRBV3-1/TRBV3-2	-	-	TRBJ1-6	CASSTGINSPLHF	TGTGCCAGCAGCACCGGGATTAATTCACCCCTCCACTTT
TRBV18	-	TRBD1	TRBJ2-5	CASSRGTGQETQYF	TGTGCCAGCTCACGAGGGACAGGGCAAGAGACCCAGTACTTC
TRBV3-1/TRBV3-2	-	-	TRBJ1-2	CASSQEGAAGSNYGYTF	TGTGCCAGCAGCCAAGAAGGAGCGGCGGGGTCTAACTATGGCTACACCTTC
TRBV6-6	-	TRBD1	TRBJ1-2	CASSYPGQLARGYTF	TGTGCCAGCAGTTACCCGGGACAGCTCGCGAGGGGCTACACCTTC
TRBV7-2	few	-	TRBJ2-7	CASSLVADPGEQYF	TGTGCCAGCAGCTTAGTAGCGGACCCGGGGGAGCAGTACTTC
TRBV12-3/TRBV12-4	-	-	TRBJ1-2	CASSFGQNYGYTF	TGTGCCAGCAGTTTTGGACAAAACTATGGCTACACCTTC
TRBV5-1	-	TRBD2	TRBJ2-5	CASSLTSGVYQETQYF	TGCGCCAGCAGCTTGACTAGCGGGGTGTACCAAGAGACCCAGTACTTC
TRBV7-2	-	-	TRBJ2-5	CASSFGTDQETQYF	TGTGCCAGCAGCTTTGGTACAGATCAAGAGACCCAGTACTTC
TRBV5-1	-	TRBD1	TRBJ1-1	CASSLQTGPNTEAFF	TGCGCCAGCAGCTTACAGACAGGGCCTAACACTGAAGCTTTCTTT
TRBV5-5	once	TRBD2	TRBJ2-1	CASRGGVSYNEQFF	TGTGCCAGCAGGGGAGGGGTCTCCTACAATGAGCAGTTCTTC
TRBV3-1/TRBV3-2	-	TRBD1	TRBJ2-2	CASSRHTGGSTGELFF	TGTGCCAGCAGCCGACATACAGGGGGCAGCACCGGGGAGCTGTTTTTT
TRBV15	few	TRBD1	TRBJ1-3	CATKGQGAGNTIYF	TGTGCCACCAAGGGACAGGGGGCTGGAAACACCATATATTTT
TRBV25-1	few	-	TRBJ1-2	CASRGQGSYYGYTF	TGTGCCAGCAGGGGGCAGGGCTCCTACTATGGCTACACCTTC
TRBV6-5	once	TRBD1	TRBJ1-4	CASSYSMGQGGEKLFF	TGTGCCAGCAGTTACTCGATGGGACAGGGAGGGGAAAAACTGTTTTTT
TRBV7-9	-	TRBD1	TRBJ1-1	CASSEPGQPNTEAFF	TGTGCCAGCAGCGAACCGGGACAGCCGAACACTGAAGCTTTCTTT
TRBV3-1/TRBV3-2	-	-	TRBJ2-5	CASSQQSGRETQYF	TGTGCCAGCAGCCAACAGTCCGGGAGAGAGACCCAGTACTTC
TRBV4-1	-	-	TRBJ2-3	CASSQVARRDTQYF	TGCGCCAGCAGCCAAGTCGCTAGGAGGGATACGCAGTATTTT
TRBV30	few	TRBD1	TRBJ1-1	CACNRGRTEAFF	TGTGCCTGCAACAGGGGAAGAACTGAAGCTTTCTTT
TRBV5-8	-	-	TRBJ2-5	CASSLAAGAGETQYF	TGTGCCAGCAGCTTGGCGGCAGGGGCAGGGGAGACCCAGTACTTC
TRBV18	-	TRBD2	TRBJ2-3	CASSPGEGPYTQYF	TGTGCCAGCTCACCAGGGGAGGGGCCCTATACGCAGTATTTT
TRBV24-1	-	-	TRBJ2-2	CATSDSSGMGGELFF	TGTGCCACCAGTGATTCTTCGGGGATGGGCGGGGAGCTGTTTTTT
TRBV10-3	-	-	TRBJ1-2	CAISGGVGDMFYGYTF	TGTGCCATCAGTGGGGGAGTGGGGGACATGTTCTATGGCTACACCTTC
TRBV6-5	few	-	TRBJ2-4	CASSYSSGSIQYF	TGTGCCAGCAGTTACTCTAGCGGCAGCATTCAGTACTTC
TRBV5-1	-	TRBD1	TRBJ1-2	CASSSTGGHYGYTF	TGCGCCAGCAGCTCTACAGGGGGTCACTATGGCTACACCTTC
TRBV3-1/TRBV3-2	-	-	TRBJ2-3	CASSQRQADTQYF	TGTGCCAGCAGCCAAAGGCAGGCAGATACGCAGTATTTT
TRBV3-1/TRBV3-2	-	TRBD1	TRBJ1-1	CASSATGGFTEAFF	TGTGCCAGCAGCGCCACAGGGGGCTTTACTGAAGCTTTCTTT
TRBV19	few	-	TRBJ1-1	CASSRYEDTEAFF	TGTGCCAGTAGTCGTTATGAGGACACTGAAGCTTTCTTT
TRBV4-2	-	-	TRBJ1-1	CASSSGQTDSAFF	TGTGCCAGCAGCTCCGGTCAGACCGATAGCGCTTTCTTT
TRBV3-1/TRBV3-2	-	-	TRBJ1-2	CASSQERSERNYGYTF	TGTGCCAGCAGCCAAGAACGGTCGGAGAGGAACTATGGCTACACCTTC
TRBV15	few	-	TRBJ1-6	CATSRGTSGESPLHF	TGTGCCACCAGCAGAGGGACATCGGGCGAATCACCCCTCCACTTT
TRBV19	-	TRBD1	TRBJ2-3	CASSDRGQTDTQYF	TGTGCCAGTAGCGACAGGGGCCAAACAGATACGCAGTATTTT
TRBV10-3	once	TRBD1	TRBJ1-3	CAISEYPPMDRTYGNTIYF	TGTGCCATCAGCGAATACCCTCCTATGGACAGGACTTACGGAAACACCATATATTTT
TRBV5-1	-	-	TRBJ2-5	CASTLGGVLQETQYF	TGCGCCAGCACTCTAGGGGGGGTCCTACAAGAGACCCAGTACTTC
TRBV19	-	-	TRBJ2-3	CASSMFSGHRTDTQYF	TGTGCCAGTAGTATGTTTTCTGGACACCGCACAGATACGCAGTATTTT
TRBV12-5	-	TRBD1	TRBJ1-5	CASGLVRTGGAYSNQPQHF	TGTGCTAGTGGTTTGGTTCGGACAGGCGGTGCATATAGCAATCAGCCCCAGCATTTT
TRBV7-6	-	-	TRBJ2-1	CASSLAQASSYNEQFF	TGTGCCAGCAGCTTAGCTCAGGCAAGCTCCTACAATGAGCAGTTCTTC
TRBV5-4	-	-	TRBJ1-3	CASSSYLDSPGNTIYF	TGTGCCAGCAGCTCCTATCTGGACAGTCCTGGAAACACCATATATTTT
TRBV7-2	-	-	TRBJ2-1	CASSFVSNEQFF	TGTGCCAGCAGCTTTGTCTCCAATGAGCAGTTCTTC
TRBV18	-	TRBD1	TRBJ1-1	CASSLQGAEAFF	TGTGCCAGCTCACTTCAGGGGGCTGAAGCTTTCTTT
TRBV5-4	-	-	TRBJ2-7	CASSLGGVQLRHEQYF	TGTGCCAGCAGCTTGGGGGGGGTACAGTTGAGGCACGAGCAGTACTTC
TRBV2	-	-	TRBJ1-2	CASSGNNYGYTF	TGTGCCAGCAGTGGTAATAACTATGGCTACACCTTC
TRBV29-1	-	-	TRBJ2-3	CSVEAVGTDTQYF	TGCAGCGTTGAAGCGGTTGGCACAGATACGCAGTATTTT
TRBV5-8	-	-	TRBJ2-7	CASSFHSYEQYF	TGTGCCAGCAGCTTCCACTCCTACGAGCAGTACTTC
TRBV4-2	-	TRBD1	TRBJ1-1	CASSGRDRGGGTEAFF	TGTGCCAGCAGCGGCCGGGACAGAGGTGGAGGCACTGAAGCTTTCTTT
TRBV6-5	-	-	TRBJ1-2	CASRFGGYGYTF	TGTGCCAGCCGTTTCGGGGGCTATGGCTACACCTTC
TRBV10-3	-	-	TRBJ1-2	CAISESEGLTYGYTF	TGTGCCATCAGTGAGTCAGAGGGTCTTACCTATGGCTACACCTTC
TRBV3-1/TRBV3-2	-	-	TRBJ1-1	CASSQDSMVEAFF	TGTGCCAGCAGCCAAGATAGTATGGTTGAAGCTTTCTTT
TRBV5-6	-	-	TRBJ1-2	CASTPGDYGYTF	TGTGCCAGCACCCCGGGAGACTATGGCTACACCTTC
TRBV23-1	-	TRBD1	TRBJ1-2	CASSALRDRIYGYTF	TGCGCCAGCAGTGCCCTCAGGGACAGGATATATGGCTACACCTTC
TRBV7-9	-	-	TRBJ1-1	CASSPDRQFSQNEAFF	TGTGCCAGCAGCCCCGACCGACAGTTTTCGCAAAATGAAGCTTTCTTT
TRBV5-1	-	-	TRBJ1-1	CASSLRGTEAFF	TGCGCCAGCAGCCTCAGGGGAACTGAAGCTTTCTTT
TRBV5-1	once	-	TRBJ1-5	CASSLGGIGNQPQHF	TGCGCCAGCAGCTTGGGAGGGATTGGAAATCAGCCCCAGCATTTT
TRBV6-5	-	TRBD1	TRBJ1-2	CASRGQGAFGYTF	TGTGCCAGCAGGGGACAGGGGGCTTTTGGCTACACCTTC